What follows describes a single T cell receptor beta chain. Enrolment of Seattle patients took place during active infection, and they were followed longitudinally. Trimming stripped 0 bases from V and 2 bases from J, with 12 bases between. This CDR3 has 16 residues. Germline CDR1 reads WSHSY; CDR2 reads SAAADI. The data are from a study of blood T cell repertoires in COVID-19. Across the whole study: Italy, Spain and the United States were the sources of the convalescent and acute COVID-19 samples. PBMCs, B-cell-depleted T cells, or T cells provided the cDNA or gDNA that made up the material.

The assay was immunoSEQ multiplex PCR, and TCRdb's table has in-frame clones only and misses some. The table includes approximately 460,000 clones, approximately 92% detected once. V gene TRBV10-2 combines with J gene TRBJ2-3; D is ambiguous. The TCR comes from a man younger than 35 with COVID-19, enrolled during active disease. The sequenced sample was peripheral blood. The CDR3 DNA reads as TGCGCCAGCAGTGAGTCGTGGAGACCCAACACAGATACGCAGTATTTT. Translated: CASSESWRPNTDTQYF.